These 4 T cell receptor beta chains were sequenced from one sample in a study of T cells after posttransplantation cyclophosphamide. Some clones are missing from TCRdb's copy, which holds only in-frame ones; the method was immunoSEQ multiplex PCR. This sample carries 20,000 to 30,000 clones, none of them present only once. Material for sequencing was PBMCs. These receptors were taken from a woman in her fifties or sixties in good health, CMV-negative, and a related stem cell transplant donor.

The sample holds many counts of this clone. The CDR3 reads CASSYEVGRDYGYTF. The CDR3 nucleotides read TGTGCCAGCAGTTATGAAGTGGGGAGAGACTATGGCTACACCTTC. This sequence joins TRBV6-6 and TRBJ1-2; no reliable D call. Germline loops: CDR1 MNHNY, CDR2 SVGAGI (reference sequence). Between the trimmed V and J ends, which lost 3 bases and 3 bases, there was a span of 14 bases. CDR3 length equals 15 residues.

This clone was seen at least ten times. This sequence joins TRBV7-3 and TRBJ2-3; tentative D call: TRBD2 (7 bases). V dropped 5 bases and J dropped 1 base, with 13 bases sitting between them. The CDR3 has 15 amino acids. Germline lookup yields CDR1 SGHTA and CDR2 FQGTGA. The chain's CDR3 is CASSPIGGGTDTQYF. CDR3 nucleotides: TGTGCCAGCAGCCCAATAGGGGGGGGCACAGATACGCAGTATTTT.

This clone was picked up many times. The chain employs TRBV10-3 and TRBJ1-2, with TRBD1 matching over 9 bases. The CDR3 length is 13 residues. V dropped 7 bases and J dropped 8; count of bases not matched to a gene: 8. Germline values: CDR1 ENHRY, CDR2 SYGVKD. The CDR3 sequence: CAIKKGQGEGYTF. The CDR3 bases are TGTGCCATCAAAAAGGGACAGGGTGAAGGCTACACCTTC.

This clone was picked up many times. The CDR3: CASSLTDSKNIQYF. The CDR3 nucleotides are TGTGCCAGCAGCCTAACCGACAGCAAAAACATTCAGTACTTC. V and J are TRBV11-2 and TRBJ2-4; D possibly corresponds to TRBD1 (5 bases). Germline V gives CDR1 SGHAT, CDR2 FQNNGV. The CDR3 covers 14 residues. Trimming removed 5 bases from V and 3 bases from J, with 11 bases in between.